This TCR beta chain was recovered during a study of graft-versus-host responses after intestinal transplantation. The CDR3 has 15 amino acids. Germline CDR1 and CDR2: SGHTA and FQGNSA. V lost 4 bases and J lost 5; bases outside the gene matches: 8. Whole-study findings and limits: When patients had graft-donor T cell macrochimerism, their allografts held high graft-versus-host to host-versus-graft clonal ratios.

Produced via immunoSEQ multiplex PCR; TCRdb's table is partial and in-frame only. The sample holds 40,000 to 55,000 clones; approximately 84% are singletons and the top ten take 0.35% to 0.55%. On this clone itself: The antigen is unknown.

The sample was unstimulated CD4+ T cells sorted from spleen or lymph node cells, taken before transplant. The TCR sequence derives from a human donor who was the organ donor for an intestinal transplant. V is TRBV7-2 and J is TRBJ2-5; TRBD1 matches 9 bases. The CDR3 region is CASSSGTGNRETQYF. The DNA of the CDR3 is TGTGCCAGCAGCTCAGGGACAGGGAATAGGGAGACCCAGTACTTC.